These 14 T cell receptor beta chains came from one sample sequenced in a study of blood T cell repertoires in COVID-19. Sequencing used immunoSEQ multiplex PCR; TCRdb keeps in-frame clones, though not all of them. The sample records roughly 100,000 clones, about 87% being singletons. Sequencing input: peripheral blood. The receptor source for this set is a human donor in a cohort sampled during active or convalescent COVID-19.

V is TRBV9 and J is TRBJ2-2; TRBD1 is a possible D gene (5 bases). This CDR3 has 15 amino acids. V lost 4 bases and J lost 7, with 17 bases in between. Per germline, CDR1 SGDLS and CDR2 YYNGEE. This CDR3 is CASSPYGQGGGELFF. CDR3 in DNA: TGTGCCAGCAGCCCTTATGGGCAGGGTGGCGGGGAGCTGTTTTTT.

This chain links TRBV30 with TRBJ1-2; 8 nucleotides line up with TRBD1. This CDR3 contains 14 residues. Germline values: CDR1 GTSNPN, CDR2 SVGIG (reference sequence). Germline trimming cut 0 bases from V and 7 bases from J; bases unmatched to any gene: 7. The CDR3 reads CAWSVGTGLLGYTF. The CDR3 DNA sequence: TGTGCCTGGAGTGTTGGGACAGGCCTCCTTGGCTACACCTTC.

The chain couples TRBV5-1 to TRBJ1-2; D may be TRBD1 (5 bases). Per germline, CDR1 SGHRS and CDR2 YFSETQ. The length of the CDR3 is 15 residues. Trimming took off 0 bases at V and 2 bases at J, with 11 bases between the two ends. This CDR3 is CASSLEGLTNYGYTF. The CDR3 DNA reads TGCGCCAGCAGCTTGGAGGGACTAACGAACTATGGCTACACCTTC.

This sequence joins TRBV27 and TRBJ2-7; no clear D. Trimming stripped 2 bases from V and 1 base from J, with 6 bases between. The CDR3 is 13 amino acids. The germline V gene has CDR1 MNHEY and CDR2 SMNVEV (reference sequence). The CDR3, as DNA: TGTGCCAGCAGTTTACGGGTTTCCTACGAGCAGTACTTC. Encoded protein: CASSLRVSYEQYF.

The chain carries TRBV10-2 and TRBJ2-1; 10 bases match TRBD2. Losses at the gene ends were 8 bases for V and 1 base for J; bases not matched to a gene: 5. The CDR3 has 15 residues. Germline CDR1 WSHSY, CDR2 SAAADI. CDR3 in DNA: TGCGCCAGCGGAACTAGCGGGGATTCCTACAATGAGCAGTTCTTC. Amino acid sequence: CASGTSGDSYNEQFF.

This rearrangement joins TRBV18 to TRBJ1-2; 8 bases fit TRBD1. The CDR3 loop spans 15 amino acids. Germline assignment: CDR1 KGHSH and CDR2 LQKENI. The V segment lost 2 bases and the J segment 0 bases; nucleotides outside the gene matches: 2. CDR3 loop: CASSPSGGTNYGYTF. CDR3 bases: TGTGCCAGCTCACCATCAGGGGGCACTAACTATGGCTACACCTTC.

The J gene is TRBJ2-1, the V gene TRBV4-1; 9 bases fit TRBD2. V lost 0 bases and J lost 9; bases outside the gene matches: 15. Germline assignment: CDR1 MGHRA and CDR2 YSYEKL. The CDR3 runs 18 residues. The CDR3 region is CASSQDGSGGGGASEQFF. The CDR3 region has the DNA TGCGCCAGCAGCCAAGATGGATCGGGCGGCGGGGGGGCTAGTGAGCAGTTCTTC.

The CDR3 here is CASSPRQGIMTGELFF. CDR3 in DNA: TGTGCCAGCAGCCCTCGACAGGGAATTATGACCGGGGAGCTGTTTTTT. This chain connects TRBV9 to TRBJ2-2; 7 bases map to TRBD1. The CDR3 covers 16 residues. Trimming at V came to 4 bases and at J to 5 bases, leaving 11 bases not matched to a gene. In germline, CDR1 is SGDLS, CDR2 YYNGEE.

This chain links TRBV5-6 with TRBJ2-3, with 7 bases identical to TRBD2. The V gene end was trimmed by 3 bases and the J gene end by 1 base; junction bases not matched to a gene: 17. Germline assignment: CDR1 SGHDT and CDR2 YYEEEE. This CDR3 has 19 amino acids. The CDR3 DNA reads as TGTGCCAGCAGCTCGCGGATGATAGCGGGCTTCAGGGGCACAGATACGCAGTATTTT. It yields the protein CASSSRMIAGFRGTDTQYF.

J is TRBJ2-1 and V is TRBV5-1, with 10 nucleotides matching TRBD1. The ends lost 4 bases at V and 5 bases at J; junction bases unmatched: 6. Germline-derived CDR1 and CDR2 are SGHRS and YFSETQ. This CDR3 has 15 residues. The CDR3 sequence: CASSLGQGVHNEQFF. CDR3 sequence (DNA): TGCGCCAGCAGCCTAGGACAGGGGGTCCACAATGAGCAGTTCTTC.

The CDR3 here is CASSTDRGRETQYF. In nucleotides, the CDR3 is TGTGCCAGCAGCACGGACAGGGGGCGGGAGACCCAGTACTTC. The J gene is TRBJ2-5, the V gene TRBV7-6, with 11 bases lining up with TRBD1. This CDR3 region has 14 residues. CDR1 is SGHVS, CDR2 FNYEAQ, per germline. The ends lost 5 bases at V and 5 bases at J; junction bases unmatched: 4.

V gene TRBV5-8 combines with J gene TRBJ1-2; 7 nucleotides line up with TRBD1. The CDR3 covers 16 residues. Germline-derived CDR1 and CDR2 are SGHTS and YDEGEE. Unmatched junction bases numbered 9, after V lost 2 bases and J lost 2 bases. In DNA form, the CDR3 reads TGTGCCAGCAGCTTTACCCCTTCGACAGGGAACTATGGCTACACCTTC. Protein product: CASSFTPSTGNYGYTF.

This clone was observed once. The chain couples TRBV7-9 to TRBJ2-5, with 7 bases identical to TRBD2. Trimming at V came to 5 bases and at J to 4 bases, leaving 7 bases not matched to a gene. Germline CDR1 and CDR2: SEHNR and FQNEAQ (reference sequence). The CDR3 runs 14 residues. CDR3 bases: TGTGCCAGCAGCCAGCCCCCGGGGGGAGAGACCCAGTACTTC. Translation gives CASSQPPGGETQYF.

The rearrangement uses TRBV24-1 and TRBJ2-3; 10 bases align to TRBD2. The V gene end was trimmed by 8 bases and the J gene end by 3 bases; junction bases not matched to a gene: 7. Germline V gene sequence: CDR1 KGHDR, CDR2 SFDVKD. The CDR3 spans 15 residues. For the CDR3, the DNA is TGTGCCACCACGACCGCGGGACTAGCGACAGATACGCAGTATTTT. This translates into CATTTAGLATDTQYF.